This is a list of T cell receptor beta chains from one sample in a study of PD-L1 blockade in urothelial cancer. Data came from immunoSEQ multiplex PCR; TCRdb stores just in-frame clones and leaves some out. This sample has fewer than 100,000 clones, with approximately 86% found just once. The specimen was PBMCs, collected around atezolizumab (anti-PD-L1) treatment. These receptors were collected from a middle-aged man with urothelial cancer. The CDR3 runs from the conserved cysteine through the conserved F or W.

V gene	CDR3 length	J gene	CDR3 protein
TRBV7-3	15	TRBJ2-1	CASSTGGGPYNEQFF
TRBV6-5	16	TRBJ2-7	CASSYRTGANFYEQYF
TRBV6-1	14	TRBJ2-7	CASSQTSGAYEQYF
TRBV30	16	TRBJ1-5	CAWSPGEGGLRRAQHF
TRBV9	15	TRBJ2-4	CASSPSLGGQNIQYF
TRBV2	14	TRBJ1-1	CASSLTGGNTEAFF
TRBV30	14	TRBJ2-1	CAWSDPDRHNEQFF
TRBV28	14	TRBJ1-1	CASRITGTVSEAFF
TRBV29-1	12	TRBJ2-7	CSVGSGPYEQYF
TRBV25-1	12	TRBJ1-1	CASRDAGGPAFF
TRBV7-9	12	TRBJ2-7	CASSIQGYEQYF
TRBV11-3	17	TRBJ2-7	CASSPTPGTGGKYEQYF
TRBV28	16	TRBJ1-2	CASSSPFNLGSYGYTF
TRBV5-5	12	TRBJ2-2	CASSLGLGELFF
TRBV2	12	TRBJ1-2	CASSGTASGYTF
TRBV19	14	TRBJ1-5	CASSIGEFNQPQHF
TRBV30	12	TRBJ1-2	CAWSRAGAGYTF
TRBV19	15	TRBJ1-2	CASTRIGEGNYGYTF
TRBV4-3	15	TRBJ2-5	CASSQEIAGWETQYF
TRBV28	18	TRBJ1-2	CASSAIDGTGVGNYGYTF
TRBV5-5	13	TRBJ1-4	CASSGTPREKLFF
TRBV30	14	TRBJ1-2	CAWSSENRGKGYTF
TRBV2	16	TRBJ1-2	CASSYREGFWGYGYTF
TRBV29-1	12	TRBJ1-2	CSVEGSANGYTF
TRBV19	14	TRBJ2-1	CASSEAGTLGGQFF
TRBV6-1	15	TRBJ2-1	CASSPDFRSYNEQFF
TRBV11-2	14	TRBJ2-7	CASSGGDFTYEQYF
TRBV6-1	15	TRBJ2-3	CASNRLAGAADTQYF
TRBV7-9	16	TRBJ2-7	CASSLERREASYEQYF
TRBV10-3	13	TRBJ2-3	CAISETVGGTQYF
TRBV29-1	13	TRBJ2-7	CSVDRSFSYEQYF
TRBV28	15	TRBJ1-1	CASRRARALNTEAFF
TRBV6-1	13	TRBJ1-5	CASSEDIRQPQHF
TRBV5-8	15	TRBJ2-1	CASSLWGSGSGEQFF
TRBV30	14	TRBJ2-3	CAWKTGIGTDTQYF
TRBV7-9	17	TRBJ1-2	CASSLVASGLINYGYTF
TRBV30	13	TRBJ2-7	CVCAGGSGDEQYF
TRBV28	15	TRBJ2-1	CASRYGGLYANEQFF
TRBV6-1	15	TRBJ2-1	CASRQGAGSYNEQFF
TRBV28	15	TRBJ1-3	CASNPTGGRGNTIYF
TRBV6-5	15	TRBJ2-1	CASRLAGGLYNEQFF
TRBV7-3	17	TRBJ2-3	CASSAGLAGPLADTQYF
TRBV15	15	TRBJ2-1	CATSRLFGEGDEQFF
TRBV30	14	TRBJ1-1	CAWSVLGANTEAFF
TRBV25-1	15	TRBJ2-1	CASSELGGGGNEQFF
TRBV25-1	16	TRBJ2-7	CASSVIGTGSSYEQYF
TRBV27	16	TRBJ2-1	CASSPQKGSSYNEQFF
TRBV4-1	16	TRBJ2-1	CASRSSGGSSYNEQFF
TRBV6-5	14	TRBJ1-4	CASSLGATNEKLFF
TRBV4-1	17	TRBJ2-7	CASSQGSGRANQDEQYF
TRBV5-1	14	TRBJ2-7	CASRPGLVSYEQYF
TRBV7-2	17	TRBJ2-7	CASSSRTSGRNSDEQYF